This T cell receptor (beta chain) was identified during a study of CD8+ T cells in alopecia areata. Extracted RNA was reverse transcribed into cDNA, the sequencing template. The data were produced by immunoSEQ multiplex PCR, yet TCRdb's version contains in-frame clones alone and is incomplete. The sample was found to contain approximately 300,000 clones, and every one recurs. Per germline, CDR1 FNHDT and CDR2 SITEND (reference sequence). V was shortened by 0 bases and J by 0 bases, with 8 bases between the two germline ends. The CDR3 runs to 15 residues. Researchers sorted pooled cutaneous lymph node cells on the basis of CD4, CD8alpha, NKG2D, NKG2ACE and other markers. A remark on this clone: The listed genes are named as in mouse. The read finishes 4 residues shy of the CDR3 end, and the germline J gene is used to complete it.

Sequenced material: CD4+ T cells sorted from a lymph node. The chain joins TRBV19 to TRBJ2-3; the D is unclear. This clonotype was sampled from a C3H/HeJ mouse with alopecia areata. For this strain, the MHC haplotype corresponds to H2-k. The CDR3: CASSIGLDSAETLYF. The part of the CDR3 DNA that was read is TGTGCCAGCAGTATAGGTCTGGATAGTGCAGAA.